Following are 9 T cell receptor beta chains from one sample sequenced in a study of blood T cell repertoires in COVID-19. Only in-frame clones appear in the TCRdb table, and some are missing; sequencing was by immunoSEQ multiplex PCR. The data hold about 75,000 clones, with 75% to 85% observed a single time. The sample was peripheral blood. The receptors come from a woman between 45 and 65 years old with acute or convalescent COVID-19.

V is TRBV20-1 and J is TRBJ2-1; TRBD1 matches 7 bases. The V and J ends lost 4 bases and 10 bases, in that order; junction bases with no gene match: 4. The CDR3 has 11 amino acids. The germline CDR1 and CDR2 sequences are DFQATT and SNEGSKA (reference sequence). The CDR3 reads CSANTGEEQFF. The CDR3 nucleotides are TGCAGTGCTAATACAGGGGAGGAGCAGTTCTTC.

The V call is TRBV7-9, the J call TRBJ1-4; D gene unclear. Germline CDR1 reads SEHNR; CDR2 reads FQNEAQ (reference sequence). Between the trimmed V and J ends, which lost 3 bases and 10 bases, there was a span of 15 bases. The CDR3 runs 14 residues. The CDR3 protein is CASSLGGLDGKLFF. The CDR3 DNA reads TGTGCCAGCAGCTTGGGAGGGCTAGACGGAAAACTGTTTTTT.

The gene calls are TRBV4-3 and TRBJ1-3, with D possibly TRBD1 on 5 matching bases. The germline gives CDR1 LGHNA, CDR2 YSLEER. The CDR3 totals 17 residues. Trimming shortened V by 0 bases and J by 5 bases, and 17 bases separated the two germline ends. CDR3 in amino acids: CASSQDLAGLGRNTIYF. The CDR3 DNA is TGCGCCAGCAGCCAAGATTTGGCGGGGCTGGGGCGAAACACCATATATTTT.

V and J are TRBV7-9 and TRBJ1-5; D gene unclear. The germline CDR1 and CDR2 sequences are SEHNR and FQNEAQ (reference sequence). The CDR3 is 14 residues long. V was pared by 5 bases and J by 5 bases, with 13 bases between. The CDR3 DNA follows: TGTGCCAGCAGCACGGGATCGGCTCATCAGCCCCAGCATTTT. Translated, it gives CASSTGSAHQPQHF.

This chain joins TRBV27 and TRBJ1-5; 9 bases fit TRBD1. CDR3 length: 13 amino acids. The junction had 3 bases not matched to a gene; V was cut back by 8 bases and J by 4 bases. Germline loops: CDR1 MNHEY, CDR2 SMNVEV (reference sequence). CDR3 in amino acids: CASGQGRNQPQHF. CDR3 DNA sequence: TGTGCCAGCGGACAGGGGAGGAATCAGCCCCAGCATTTT.

The rearrangement links TRBV11-2 to TRBJ1-1; a weak D match, TRBD1 (6 bases). V was trimmed by 2 bases and J by 0 bases, leaving 10 bases between them. This CDR3 spans 15 amino acids. The V gene's germline CDR1 is SGHAT and CDR2 FQNNGV. In DNA form, the CDR3 reads TGTGCCAGCAGCTTAAGGCAGGGGATGAACACTGAAGCTTTCTTT. Its protein product is CASSLRQGMNTEAFF.

The gene calls are TRBV28 and TRBJ1-1; D not resolved. V was clipped by 3 bases and J by 9 bases, with 14 bases between them. This CDR3 has 13 amino acids. Germline values: CDR1 MDHEN, CDR2 SYDVKM. In nucleotides, the CDR3 is TGTGCCAGCAGTTTGAGGGTCGCCGGGAAAGCTTTCTTT. Amino acids: CASSLRVAGKAFF.

This sequence joins TRBV7-2 and TRBJ1-2; 10 bases agree with TRBD1. The CDR3 loop spans 16 amino acids. J was trimmed by 8 bases and V by 4 bases; bases with no gene match: 13. Germline CDR1 and CDR2: SGHTA and FQGNSA. The CDR3: CASSYRQTGTGEGYTF. Written as DNA, the CDR3 is TGTGCCAGCAGCTACAGGCAAACCGGGACAGGGGAGGGCTACACCTTC. The whole variable domain, remainder taken from reference TRBV7-2 and TRBJ1-2, is GAGVSQSPSNKVTEKGKDVELRCDPISGHTALYWYRQSLGQGLEFLIYFQGNSAPDKSGLPSDRFSAERTGGSVSTLTIQRTQQEDSAVYLCASSYRQTGTGEGYTFGSGTRLTVV.

This clone was detected once. The chain has TRBV2 and TRBJ1-2, with 7 bases identical to TRBD1. The V segment lost 2 bases and the J segment 8 bases; nucleotides outside the gene matches: 8. CDR1 and CDR2 from the germline V gene are SNHLY and FYNNEI. This CDR3 region has 14 residues. Here the CDR3 reads CASSERTGRRGYTF. CDR3 nucleotide sequence: TGTGCCAGCAGTGAAAGGACAGGACGAAGGGGCTACACCTTC.